The clone carrying this TCR beta chain was counted a single time. The entry originates in a study of blood T cell repertoires in COVID-19. Study background: Sites across the United States, Italy and Spain contributed samples from acute and convalescent COVID-19.

Clones were read by immunoSEQ multiplex PCR, and TCRdb kept only the in-frame ones, dropping some. The sample lists 250,000 or so clones; approximately 81% were seen once. Participants were aged about 18 to 89 years from approximately 23 US areas. Researchers sorted participants into cohorts using their self-reported clinical history. Germline V gene lookup returns CDR1 SGDLS and CDR2 YYNGEE. CDR3 length: 15 amino acids. V lost 7 bases to trimming and J lost 2 bases, with 18 bases between them. Sequencing input: PBMCs or T cells enriched from blood (not recorded which). The V gene is TRBV9, the J gene TRBJ1-2; D may be TRBD1 (6 bases). This TCR derives from a woman aged 45-60 years who had been exposed to COVID-19. The CDR3 is CASQGPGAGNYGYTF. Written as DNA, the CDR3 is TGTGCCAGCCAAGGCCCAGGGGCAGGAAACTATGGCTACACCTTC.